Below, 26 T cell receptor beta chains from the same sample are listed, as sequenced in a study of T cell responses to AZD1222 COVID-19 vaccine. Profiled with immunoSEQ multiplex PCR; TCRdb holds only in-frame clones, not every one. The sample shows more than 85,000 clones, about 88% of them seen only once. Sequencing was performed on peripheral blood, taken on day 0 of AZD1222 vaccination. The receptors were sampled from an adult in good health.

This clone was observed a few times. This chain connects TRBV3-1 (or the pseudogene TRBV3-2) to TRBJ2-3; D gene unclear. V shed 1 base and J shed 2 bases, with 1 base lying between them. Germline V gene sequence: CDR1 LGHDT, CDR2 YNNKEL (reference sequence). The CDR3 has 12 residues. As DNA, the CDR3 is TGTGCCAGCAGCCAAGTCACAGATACGCAGTATTTT. Translating it yields CASSQVTDTQYF.

This clone was seen just once. The V and J genes are TRBV28 and TRBJ1-2; D ambiguous. V lost 2 bases and J 8 bases, leaving 12 bases between the germline ends. Germline CDR1 MDHEN, CDR2 SYDVKM. The CDR3 contains 13 residues. The CDR3 sequence: CASSLGLGSGYTF. For the CDR3, the DNA is TGTGCCAGCAGTTTAGGTCTAGGGTCGGGCTACACCTTC.

The chain couples TRBV11-2 to TRBJ2-3, with a possible D match to TRBD2 (6 bases). CDR3 length: 15 amino acids. The V end lost 0 bases, the J end lost 6 bases, and 13 bases lay between the germline ends. Germline-derived CDR1 and CDR2 are SGHAT and FQNNGV. The CDR3: CASSLEGGPMDTQYF. For the CDR3, the DNA is TGTGCCAGCAGCTTAGAGGGGGGTCCGATGGATACGCAGTATTTT.

The CDR3: CASSLGGDRGFLFDTEAFF. Written as DNA, the CDR3 is TGCGCCAGCAGCTTGGGCGGGGACAGGGGATTCTTGTTTGACACTGAAGCTTTCTTT. The gene calls are TRBV5-1 and TRBJ1-1; TRBD1 aligns across 10 bases. This CDR3 spans 19 amino acids. CDR1 and CDR2 from the germline V gene are SGHRS and YFSETQ. V shed 0 bases, J shed 3 bases, and the junction held 14 bases outside the gene matches.

The chain carries TRBV6-5 and TRBJ1-4, with 9 bases aligning to TRBD1. The CDR3 is 14 residues long. CDR1 and CDR2 from the germline V gene are MNHEY and SVGAGI. Losses at the gene ends were 5 bases for V and 3 bases for J; bases not matched to a gene: 1. CDR3 sequence reads: CASSNRGPNEKLFF. Written as DNA, the CDR3 is TGTGCCAGCAGTAACAGGGGGCCTAATGAAAAACTGTTTTTT.

The V gene is TRBV6-5, the J gene TRBJ1-1; D call uncertain. V lost 8 bases, J lost 1 base, and 11 bases lay in between. This CDR3 contains 13 residues. Germline values: CDR1 MNHEY, CDR2 SVGAGI. CDR3 loop: CASGKVWNTEAFF. CDR3 sequence (DNA): TGTGCCAGCGGAAAGGTGTGGAACACTGAAGCTTTCTTT.

This rearrangement joins TRBV7-2 to TRBJ2-1; D assignment may be TRBD1 or TRBD2 (5 bases each). Germline V gene lookup returns CDR1 SGHTA and CDR2 FQGNSA. The CDR3 covers 14 residues. Trimming shortened V by 0 bases and J by 6 bases, and 9 bases separated the two germline ends. The CDR3 DNA follows: TGTGCCAGCAGCTTAGCGACTGGGGGCAATGAGCAGTTCTTC. It specifies CASSLATGGNEQFF.

The V and J genes are TRBV12-2 and TRBJ2-7; the table gives TRBD1 as D, unverified against the DNA. TRBV12-2 represents a pseudogene. This CDR3 is built from 13 residues. CDR3: CASRQKGNAEQYF. CDR3 in DNA: TGTGCAAGTCGACAAAAGGGGAACGCCGAGCAGTACTTC.

The J gene is TRBJ1-4, the V gene TRBV7-8, with D unresolved. Trimming stripped 1 base from V and 4 bases from J, with 4 bases between. CDR3 length: 13 amino acids. Looked up from germline, CDR1 is SGHVS and CDR2 is FQNEAQ. CDR3 in amino acids: CASSLGINEKLFF. CDR3 DNA: TGTGCCAGCAGCTTAGGGATTAATGAAAAACTGTTTTTT.

The gene calls are TRBV5-4 and TRBJ2-5; 8 bases agree with TRBD1. Trimming at V came to 3 bases and at J to 4 bases, leaving 14 bases not matched to a gene. Germline V gives CDR1 SGHNT, CDR2 YYREEE (reference sequence). The CDR3 extends over 17 amino acids. The CDR3 spells CASSSRDRPASLETQYF. CDR3 DNA: TGTGCCAGCAGCTCCCGGGACAGGCCTGCATCTTTAGAGACCCAGTACTTC.

This chain joins TRBV7-9 and TRBJ2-2; TRBD2 matches 11 bases. The CDR3 runs to 18 residues. Trimming at V came to 5 bases and at J to 2 bases, leaving 10 bases not matched to a gene. Per germline, CDR1 SEHNR and CDR2 FQNEAQ (reference sequence). The CDR3 spells CASSRMSGLAGNTGELFF. The CDR3 DNA follows: TGTGCCAGCAGCCGTATGAGTGGACTAGCGGGTAACACCGGGGAGCTGTTTTTT.

The chain recombines TRBV5-4 with TRBJ1-2; D is undetermined. Looked up from germline, CDR1 is SGHNT and CDR2 is YYREEE (reference sequence). V lost 1 base and J lost 10, with 17 bases in between. CDR3 length equals 14 residues. CDR3 sequence reads: CASSLSSGRQDYTF. The CDR3 DNA follows: TGTGCCAGCAGCTTGAGTTCCGGGAGGCAAGACTACACCTTC. The full variable domain, with the rest looked up from reference TRBV5-4 and TRBJ1-2, is ETGVTQSPTHLIKTRGQQVTLRCSSQSGHNTVSWYQQALGQGPQFIFQYYREEENGRGNFPPRFSGLQFPNYSSELNVNALELDDSALYLCASSLSSGRQDYTFGSGTRLTVV.

The J gene is TRBJ2-6, the V gene TRBV14; no reliable D call. CDR1 and CDR2 (germline): SGHDN, FVKESK. This CDR3 has 17 amino acids. The germline V and J ends were trimmed by 0 bases and 4 bases, with 13 bases remaining between them. CDR3 DNA: TGTGCCAGCAGCCAAGATCACTGGCCGGGCGGGGCCAACGTCCTGACTTTC. Its translation is CASSQDHWPGGANVLTF. Combining the CDR3 with reference TRBV14 and TRBJ2-6 gives the whole variable domain EAGVTQFPSHSVIEKGQTVTLRCDPISGHDNLYWYRRVMGKEIKFLLHFVKESKQDESGMPNNRFLAERTGGTYSTLKVQPAELEDSGVYFCASSQDHWPGGANVLTFGAGSRLTVL.

The chain recombines TRBV18 with TRBJ2-5; 11 bases fit TRBD1. After removal of 6 bases from V and 2 bases from J, the junction contained 8 bases not matched to a gene. The V gene's germline CDR1 is KGHSH and CDR2 LQKENI. This CDR3 region has 16 residues. The CDR3 region has the DNA TGTGCCAGCTCTCTTCGGACAGGGGGCCTGCAAGAGACCCAGTACTTC. Amino acid sequence: CASSLRTGGLQETQYF.

The V and J genes are TRBV19 and TRBJ1-6; 9 nucleotides match TRBD1. The V gene's germline CDR1 is LNHDA and CDR2 SQIVND (reference sequence). The CDR3 covers 16 residues. V dropped 3 bases and J dropped 10; count of bases not matched to a gene: 10. DNA for the CDR3: TGTGCCAGTAGTATTCCGACAGGGGGGTTCAGCTCACCCCTCCACTTT. The encoded protein is CASSIPTGGFSSPLHF.

This rearrangement joins TRBV7-8 to TRBJ1-6; 8 bases map to TRBD1. CDR3 length equals 14 residues. Germline assignment: CDR1 SGHVS and CDR2 FQNEAQ. V dropped 4 bases and J dropped 9; count of bases not matched to a gene: 5. The CDR3 here is CASSSPGGPSPLHF. DNA of the CDR3: TGTGCCAGCAGCTCACCAGGGGGCCCTTCACCCCTCCACTTT.

The rearrangement links TRBV30 to TRBJ2-3; 8 bases are a match to TRBD2. The CDR3 is 15 residues long. Germline V lookup: CDR1 GTSNPN, CDR2 SVGIG (reference sequence). V was pared by 5 bases and J by 0 bases, with 7 bases of the junction left unmatched. The CDR3 bases are TGTGCCTGGTCGGCGGGAGGACCTAGCACAGATACGCAGTATTTT. Amino acids: CAWSAGGPSTDTQYF. Based on the CDR3 plus reference TRBV30 and TRBJ2-3, the full variable domain is SQTIHQWPATLVQPVGSPLSLECTVEGTSNPNLYWYRQAAGRGLQLLFYSVGIGQISSEVPQNLSASRPQDRQFILSSKKLLLSDSGFYLCAWSAGGPSTDTQYFGPGTRLTVL.

The V call is TRBV5-1, the J call TRBJ2-1; 8 nucleotides agree with TRBD2. The CDR3 sequence is 17 residues long. J gave up 13 bases and V 0 bases, and 18 bases lay outside the gene matches. Per germline, CDR1 SGHRS and CDR2 YFSETQ. The CDR3 loop is CASSLGGLGSLASEQFF. The CDR3 DNA follows: TGCGCCAGCAGCTTGGGGGGACTAGGCTCACTAGCCTCGGAACAGTTCTTC.

V and J are TRBV11-3 and TRBJ2-3; 8 positions agree with TRBD1. CDR3 size: 15 residues. J gave up 2 bases and V 5 bases, and 6 bases lay outside the gene matches. Germline lookup yields CDR1 SGHNT and CDR2 YENEEA. Here the CDR3 reads CASSPRQGYTDTQYF. Written as DNA, the CDR3 is TGTGCCAGCAGCCCCCGACAGGGGTACACAGATACGCAGTATTTT.

The chain recombines TRBV19 with TRBJ1-2; maybe TRBD1 (6 bases). This CDR3 spans 13 amino acids. CDR1 is LNHDA, CDR2 SQIVND, per germline (reference sequence). Deletions cut 9 bases from V and 5 bases from J, with 16 bases between. The CDR3 loop reads CASRVRGNYGYTF. Written as DNA, the CDR3 is TGTGCCAGCAGGGTCAGGGGTAATTATGGCTACACCTTC.

With regard to this clone: Sequence at one end of the junction differs from germline and may be a read error. The chain joins TRBV9 to TRBJ1-2; no clear D gene. Germline values: CDR1 SGDLS, CDR2 YYNGEE. The CDR3 length is 13 residues. CDR3 loop: CASSVDSWTYGSF. The CDR3 DNA reads TGTGCCAGCAGCGTAGATTCCTGGACCTACGGAAGCTTC.

This clone was counted once. The V and J genes are TRBV7-3 and TRBJ2-7; TRBD2 is a possible D gene (5 bases). This CDR3 comprises 15 residues. Germline V gene lookup returns CDR1 SGHTA and CDR2 FQGTGA. V was shortened by 4 bases and J by 3 bases, with 16 bases between the two germline ends. The chain's CDR3 is CASSSVGGLGYEQYF. The CDR3 nucleotides read TGTGCCAGCAGCTCGGTAGGCGGACTTGGCTACGAGCAGTACTTC.

This clone was detected only once. V gene TRBV11-1 combines with J gene TRBJ2-6; tentatively, D is TRBD1 (6 bases). The V gene's germline CDR1 is SGHAT and CDR2 FQDESV (reference sequence). The CDR3 extends over 15 amino acids. The V end was cut by 6 bases, the J end by 0 bases, with 9 bases between. The CDR3 nucleotides read TGTGCCAGCAGTTGGACAGCCTCTGGGGCCAACGTCCTGACTTTC. Translated: CASSWTASGANVLTF.

The chain carries TRBV19 and TRBJ1-3; D is ambiguous. The V and J ends lost 2 bases and 0 bases respectively, with 8 bases between them. The germline V gene encodes CDR1 LNHDA and CDR2 SQIVND (reference sequence). This CDR3 has 15 amino acids. For the CDR3, the DNA is TGTGCCAGTAGTATATCGCAGATCTCTGGAAACACCATATATTTT. This codes for CASSISQISGNTIYF.

This chain connects TRBV6-1 to TRBJ1-6; 9 bases match TRBD1. V gave up 1 base and J gave up 3 bases; unmatched junction bases: 1. The CDR3 spans 16 residues. Germline V gene lookup returns CDR1 MNHNS and CDR2 SASEGT. CDR3 sequence: CASSEGTGVYNSPLHF. As DNA, the CDR3 is TGTGCCAGCAGTGAAGGGACAGGGGTCTATAATTCACCCCTCCACTTT.

The rearrangement links TRBV12-5 to TRBJ2-1, with D unresolved. The germline V gene encodes CDR1 LGHNT and CDR2 FRNRAP. V lost 3 bases to trimming and J lost 8 bases, with 5 bases between them. The CDR3 runs to 11 residues. CDR3 amino acids: CASGFSDEQFF. The CDR3 DNA follows: TGTGCTAGTGGTTTTTCAGATGAGCAGTTCTTC.